The 27 T cell receptor beta chains given below trace back to one sample, sequenced in a study of cytomegalovirus exposure and HLA in healthy donors. Primers for the PCR totalled 60 Vbeta and 13 Jbeta. Generated by immunoSEQ multiplex PCR, the TCRdb table keeps only in-frame clones and is missing some. Here the sample spans 120,000 or so clones, under 80% being singletons. The source material was PBMCs. These receptors were taken from a man aged 35 to 55 in good health and CMV-seropositive.

This chain uses TRBV7-3 with TRBJ2-2, with a tentative D call TRBD1 (6 bases). Trimming took off 4 bases at V and 1 base at J, with 10 bases between the two ends. Germline CDR1 and CDR2: SGHTA and FQGTGA. This CDR3 region has 15 residues. DNA of the CDR3: TGTGCCAGCAGCTCAAGACAGGAGAACACCGGGGAGCTGTTTTTT. Protein product: CASSSRQENTGELFF.

The gene calls are TRBV12-5 and TRBJ1-2; the D gene is possibly TRBD1 (5 bases). Germline V gene data show CDR1 as LGHNT and CDR2 as FRNRAP. V shed 0 bases and J shed 8 bases, with 16 bases lying between them. The CDR3 runs 15 residues. The DNA of the CDR3 is TGTGCTAGTGGTTTGGTACATGGGGCGGGGGGGGGCTACACCTTC. Translated: CASGLVHGAGGGYTF. The complete variable domain, with remaining parts taken from reference TRBV12-5 and TRBJ1-2, reads DARVTQTPRHKVTEMGQEVTMRCQPILGHNTVFWYRQTMMQGLELLAYFRNRAPLDDSGMPKDRFSAEMPDATLATLKIQPSEPRDSAVYFCASGLVHGAGGGYTFGSGTRLTVV.

The rearrangement uses TRBV30 and TRBJ2-3; D ambiguous. V was trimmed by 8 bases and J by 4 bases, leaving 13 bases between them. Looked up from germline, CDR1 is GTSNPN and CDR2 is SVGIG (reference sequence). The CDR3 runs to 12 residues. The CDR3 loop is CAATDSADTQYF. The CDR3 nucleotides read TGTGCCGCAACTGATTCGGCAGATACGCAGTATTTT.

This clone was counted between two and nine times. V usage is TRBV29-1 and J usage is TRBJ1-2; 7 nucleotides line up with TRBD1. This CDR3 has 13 residues. Germline-derived CDR1 and CDR2 are SQVTM and ANQGSEA. The V segment lost 4 bases and the J segment 5 bases; nucleotides outside the gene matches: 7. The CDR3 reads CSVVTGDQYGYTF. As DNA, the CDR3 is TGCAGCGTTGTCACAGGGGATCAGTATGGCTACACCTTC.

J is TRBJ1-2 and V is TRBV30; 10 bases are a match to TRBD1. The CDR3 consists of 17 residues. Germline assignment: CDR1 GTSNPN and CDR2 SVGIG (reference sequence). With 1 base clipped from V and 4 bases from J, the junction kept 12 bases outside the gene matches. CDR3 coding DNA: TGTGCCTGGAGTGCCCGACGGACAGGGGGAGGGGGCTATGGCTACACCTTC. This translates into CAWSARRTGGGGYGYTF.

The J gene is TRBJ1-3, the V gene TRBV5-1; D possibly corresponds to TRBD1 (6 bases). The V end lost 4 bases, the J end lost 1 base, and 15 bases lay between the germline ends. Germline V gives CDR1 SGHRS, CDR2 YFSETQ. This CDR3 region has 16 residues. The CDR3 loop is CASSPTGGASGNTIYF. The CDR3 bases are TGCGCCAGCAGCCCCACTGGGGGGGCGTCTGGAAACACCATATATTTT.

The chain is built from TRBV7-2 and TRBJ2-5, with 7 bases identical to TRBD2. The CDR3 sequence is 17 residues long. Per germline, CDR1 SGHTA and CDR2 FQGNSA. Trimming took 5 bases from V and 1 from J; bases not matched to a gene: 13. The DNA of the CDR3 is TGTGCCAGCAGCCGCGTCCTTCGTGGGGGGGGCCAAGAGACCCAGTACTTC. This sequence encodes CASSRVLRGGGQETQYF.

The chain recombines TRBV7-9 with TRBJ1-1; weak D call: TRBD1 (5 bases). V gave up 2 bases and J gave up 5 bases, with 12 bases separating them. The CDR3 sequence is 14 residues long. The germline CDR1 and CDR2 sequences are SEHNR and FQNEAQ (reference sequence). CDR3 in amino acids: CASSLKGARTEAFF. CDR3 nucleotides: TGTGCCAGCAGCTTAAAAGGGGCGAGGACTGAAGCTTTCTTT.

This CDR3 is CASSLASGEHYGYTF. In nucleotides, the CDR3 is TGTGCCAGCAGCTTAGCGTCAGGGGAGCACTATGGCTACACCTTC. The chain recombines TRBV7-2 with TRBJ1-2; the D gene is possibly TRBD1 (6 bases). This CDR3 is built from 15 residues. Germline loops: CDR1 SGHTA, CDR2 FQGNSA. Trimming left V 0 bases short and J 3 bases short, with 11 bases between.

CDR3 in DNA: TGTGCCAGCAGTTTACTCGGGGGGGCTGGCGAGACCCAGTACTTC. Protein: CASSLLGGAGETQYF. V gene TRBV27 combines with J gene TRBJ2-5; 8 bases map to TRBD2. The V segment lost 2 bases and the J segment 5 bases; nucleotides outside the gene matches: 7. The CDR3 extends over 15 amino acids. Germline V gene lookup returns CDR1 MNHEY and CDR2 SMNVEV (reference sequence).

J is TRBJ1-3 and V is TRBV9; 8 nucleotides line up with TRBD1. Germline trimming cut 3 bases from V and 3 bases from J; bases unmatched to any gene: 8. CDR1 SGDLS and CDR2 YYNGEE come from the germline V gene. The CDR3 length is 16 residues. CDR3 sequence: CASSGRTGHSGNTIYF. CDR3 in DNA: TGTGCCAGCAGCGGACGGACAGGGCATAGTGGAAACACCATATATTTT.

This clone is a singleton in its sample. This chain links TRBV10-3 with TRBJ2-1; 8 positions match TRBD1. J was trimmed by 9 bases and V by 8 bases; bases with no gene match: 12. The CDR3 is made up of 14 amino acids. CDR1 is ENHRY, CDR2 SYGVKD, per germline. The CDR3 sequence: CAIVDRGDGAEQFF. In DNA, the CDR3 is TGTGCCATCGTAGACAGGGGAGACGGGGCTGAGCAGTTCTTC.

Turning to this clone: The same CDR3 is also encoded by other DNA sequences in this sample. The rearrangement links TRBV5-1 to TRBJ1-2, with TRBD1 matching 9 bases. Germline loops: CDR1 SGHRS, CDR2 YFSETQ. This CDR3 has 14 residues. The ends lost 5 bases at V and 4 bases at J; junction bases unmatched: 6. Here the CDR3 DNA reads TGCGCCAGCAGGCCTACAGGGGGCGGCTATGGCTACACCTTC. It codes for CASRPTGGGYGYTF.

This chain uses TRBV30 with TRBJ1-2; 7 bases line up with TRBD1. The junction had 7 bases not matched to a gene; V was cut back by 5 bases and J by 4 bases. The CDR3 spans 13 residues. The V gene's germline CDR1 is GTSNPN and CDR2 SVGIG (reference sequence). The CDR3 here is CAWFGGGFYGYTF. The CDR3 region has the DNA TGTGCCTGGTTTGGAGGGGGCTTCTATGGCTACACCTTC.

This clone came up a few times. J is TRBJ2-1 and V is TRBV30; TRBD2 matches at 10 bases. The germline V gene has CDR1 GTSNPN and CDR2 SVGIG (reference sequence). Trimming removed 0 bases from V and 5 bases from J; junction bases left unmatched: 4. The CDR3 spans 15 residues. As DNA, the CDR3 is TGTGCCTGGAGTGTACGAGCGGGGGGGAACAATGAGCAGTTCTTC. Translating it yields CAWSVRAGGNNEQFF. The complete variable domain, with remaining parts taken from reference TRBV30 and TRBJ2-1, reads SQTIHQWPATLVQPVGSPLSLECTVEGTSNPNLYWYRQAAGRGLQLLFYSVGIGQISSEVPQNLSASRPQDRQFILSSKKLLLSDSGFYLCAWSVRAGGNNEQFFGPGTRLTVL.

The J gene is TRBJ1-1, the V gene TRBV27, with 7 nucleotides matching TRBD1. This CDR3 is 14 amino acids long. After removal of 7 bases from V and 5 bases from J, the junction contained 10 bases not matched to a gene. The germline CDR1 and CDR2 sequences are MNHEY and SMNVEV (reference sequence). Here the CDR3 reads CASNPRTGRTEAFF. In nucleotides, the CDR3 is TGTGCCAGCAACCCAAGGACAGGCAGGACTGAAGCTTTCTTT.

The DNA of the CDR3 is TGTGCCAGTAGTCCAAACAGGGAATCGGCCGGCTACACCTTC. Translated, it gives CASSPNRESAGYTF. The chain recombines TRBV19 with TRBJ1-2, with D perhaps TRBD1 (6 bases). Trimming took 5 bases from V and 8 from J, leaving 18 bases between them. This CDR3 contains 14 residues. CDR1 is LNHDA, CDR2 SQIVND, per germline (reference sequence).

The chain joins TRBV6-6 to TRBJ2-7, with D possibly being TRBD2 (5 bases). The CDR3 is made up of 13 amino acids. The germline V gene encodes CDR1 MNHNY and CDR2 SVGAGI (reference sequence). The V end lost 5 bases, the J end lost 1 base, and 9 bases lay between the germline ends. The CDR3 DNA is TGTGCCAGCAGTCAAGGACTGTCCTACGAGCAGTACTTC. It translates to CASSQGLSYEQYF.

A single count supports this clone. The genes are TRBV4-3 and TRBJ2-1, with a possible D match to TRBD2 (6 bases). The CDR3 is 16 residues long. V lost 1 base and J 5 bases, leaving 15 bases between the germline ends. Per germline, CDR1 LGHNA and CDR2 YSLEER. The CDR3 loop is CASSQGTSSRDNEQFF. In DNA form, the CDR3 reads TGCGCCAGCAGCCAAGGAACTAGCTCGAGGGACAATGAGCAGTTCTTC.

V gene TRBV5-1 combines with J gene TRBJ2-7, with 9 bases identical to TRBD1. CDR3 length: 14 residues. The trim removed 2 bases at V and 7 bases at J, leaving 7 bases unmatched. CDR1 is SGHRS, CDR2 YFSETQ, per germline. For the CDR3, the DNA is TGCGCCAGCAGCTTACAGGGGGCCATCGGGGAGCAGTACTTC. Translating gives CASSLQGAIGEQYF.

This chain uses TRBV5-1 with TRBJ2-1; the match to TRBD2 covers 9 bases. Trimming at V came to 2 bases and at J to 0 bases, leaving 12 bases not matched to a gene. Germline lookup yields CDR1 SGHRS and CDR2 YFSETQ. CDR3 length: 19 amino acids. CDR3 protein: CASSFSVMGGGASYNEQFF. The CDR3 DNA sequence: TGCGCCAGCAGCTTCTCCGTTATGGGCGGGGGGGCCTCCTACAATGAGCAGTTCTTC.

This clone was seen a handful of times. This rearrangement joins TRBV7-3 to TRBJ2-7; D ambiguous. Germline CDR1 and CDR2: SGHTA and FQGTGA. CDR3 length equals 13 residues. The V end lost 0 bases, the J end lost 3 bases, and 6 bases lay between the germline ends. CDR3 sequence reads: CASSLTGHYEQYF. The CDR3, as DNA: TGTGCCAGCAGCTTAACGGGCCACTACGAGCAGTACTTC.

This clone was picked up one time. The chain combines TRBV27 with TRBJ2-6, with D perhaps matching TRBD1 (6 bases). V was pared by 3 bases and J by 0 bases, with 12 bases between. There are 17 residues in the CDR3. The V gene's germline CDR1 is MNHEY and CDR2 SMNVEV (reference sequence). The CDR3 protein is CASSFRGLRSGANVLTF. The CDR3 coding sequence is TGTGCCAGCAGTTTTAGGGGGTTGCGCTCTGGGGCCAACGTCCTGACTTTC. The entire variable domain, with the rest obtained from reference TRBV27 and TRBJ2-6, is as follows: EAQVTQNPRYLITVTGKKLTVTCSQNMNHEYMSWYRQDPGLGLRQIYYSMNVEVTDKGDVPEGYKVSRKEKRNFPLILESPSPNQTSLYFCASSFRGLRSGANVLTFGAGSRLTVL.

This chain joins TRBV6-1 and TRBJ1-5, with D tentatively TRBD1 (6 bases). Between the trimmed V and J ends, which lost 6 bases and 5 bases, there was a span of 14 bases. Germline CDR1 reads MNHNS; CDR2 reads SASEGT. The CDR3 has 14 residues. The CDR3 region is CASRGVGGHQPQHF. CDR3 sequence (DNA): TGTGCCAGCAGGGGGGTCGGGGGGCATCAGCCCCAGCATTTT.

This chain connects TRBV5-4 to TRBJ2-1; maybe TRBD2 (6 bases). The CDR3 is 13 residues long. V lost 4 bases, J lost 10 bases, and 15 bases lay in between. Germline CDR1 SGHNT, CDR2 YYREEE (reference sequence). CDR3 bases: TGTGCCAGCAGCCCACCTAGCGACCGAGAGCAGTTCTTC. Amino acids: CASSPPSDREQFF.

This sequence joins TRBV7-3 and TRBJ2-2, with 8 bases fitting TRBD2. The J segment lost 4 bases and the V segment lost 5 bases, leaving 9 bases of the junction unmatched. Germline V CDR1 and CDR2: SGHTA, FQGTGA. This CDR3 comprises 16 residues. The CDR3 is CASSPRSGRSTGELFF. For the CDR3, the DNA is TGTGCCAGCAGCCCGAGAAGCGGGAGAAGCACCGGGGAGCTGTTTTTT.

The chain has TRBV7-9 and TRBJ2-7, with D perhaps TRBD2 (5 bases). From germline, CDR1 is SEHNR and CDR2 FQNEAQ (reference sequence). The CDR3 runs to 13 residues. V was cut by 6 bases and J by 2 bases, with 11 bases left in between. CDR3 amino acids: CASRGLPTYEQYF. The CDR3 DNA sequence: TGTGCCAGCAGAGGACTTCCGACCTACGAGCAGTACTTC.